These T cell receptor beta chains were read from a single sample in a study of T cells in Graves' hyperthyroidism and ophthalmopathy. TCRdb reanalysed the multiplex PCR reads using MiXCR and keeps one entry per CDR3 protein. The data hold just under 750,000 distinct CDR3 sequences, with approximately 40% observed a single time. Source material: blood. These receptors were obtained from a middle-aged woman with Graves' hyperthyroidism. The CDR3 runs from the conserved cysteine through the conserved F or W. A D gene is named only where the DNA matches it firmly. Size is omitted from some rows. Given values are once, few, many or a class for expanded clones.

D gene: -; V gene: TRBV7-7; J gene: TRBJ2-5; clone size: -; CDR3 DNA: TGTGCTGGCAGCTTGCTACAGGTCGATCAAGAGACCCAGTACTTC; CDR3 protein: CAGSLLQVDQETQYF
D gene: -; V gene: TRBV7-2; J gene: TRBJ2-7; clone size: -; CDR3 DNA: TGTGCCAGCAGCAGTACCCTCTACGAGCAGTACTTC; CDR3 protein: CASSSTLYEQYF
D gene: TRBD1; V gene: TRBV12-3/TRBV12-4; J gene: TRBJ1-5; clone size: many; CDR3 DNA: TGTGCCAGCAGTAATGACAGGGAACAGCCCCAGCATTTT; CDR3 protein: CASSNDREQPQHF
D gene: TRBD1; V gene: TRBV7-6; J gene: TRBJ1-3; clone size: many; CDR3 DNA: TGTGCCAGCAGCTTAGGGCAGGGGGCTGGAAACACCATATATTTT; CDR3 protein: CASSLGQGAGNTIYF
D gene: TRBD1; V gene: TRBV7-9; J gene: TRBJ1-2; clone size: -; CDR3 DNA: TGTGCCAGCAGCCAAGGGGGCGGACCCTATGGCTACACCTTC; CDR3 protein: CASSQGGGPYGYTF
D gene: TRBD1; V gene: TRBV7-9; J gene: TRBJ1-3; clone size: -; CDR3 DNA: TGTGCCAGCAGCTTGGGACAGTCTGGAAACACCATATATTTT; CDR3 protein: CASSLGQSGNTIYF
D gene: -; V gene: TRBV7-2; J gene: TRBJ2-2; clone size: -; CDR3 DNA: TGCGCCAGCAGCCGAATGGACGGGGAGCTGTTTTTT; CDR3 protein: CASSRMDGELFF
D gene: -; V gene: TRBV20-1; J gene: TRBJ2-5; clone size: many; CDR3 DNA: TGCAGTGCTCCATCGGTAGGATTGGAGACCCAGTACTTC; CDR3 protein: CSAPSVGLETQYF
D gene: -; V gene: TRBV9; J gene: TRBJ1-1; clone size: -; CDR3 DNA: TGTGCCAGCAGTGATGACGAGAACACTGAAGCTTTCTTT; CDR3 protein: CASSDDENTEAFF
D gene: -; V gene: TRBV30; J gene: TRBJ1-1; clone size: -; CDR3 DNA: TGTGCCTGGAACCTGATGAACACTGAAGCTTTCTTT; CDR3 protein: CAWNLMNTEAFF
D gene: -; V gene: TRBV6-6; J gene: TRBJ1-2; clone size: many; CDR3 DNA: TGTGCCAGCGGGGCTGGGAACGGTGGCTACACCTTC; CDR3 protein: CASGAGNGGYTF
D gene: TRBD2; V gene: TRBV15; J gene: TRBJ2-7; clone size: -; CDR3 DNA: TGTGCCACCAGCAGTTTAGATCTAGCGGGGTTCAACGAGCAGTACTTC; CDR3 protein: CATSSLDLAGFNEQYF
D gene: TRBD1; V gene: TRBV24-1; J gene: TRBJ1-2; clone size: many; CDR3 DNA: TGTGCCACCAGTGATCTCCACAGGGGCGTGGGCTACACCTTC; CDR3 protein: CATSDLHRGVGYTF
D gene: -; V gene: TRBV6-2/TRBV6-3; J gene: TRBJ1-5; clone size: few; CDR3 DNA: TGTGCCAGCAGTTACGAACCGGGACGAAATCAGCCCCAGCATTTT; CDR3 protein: CASSYEPGRNQPQHF
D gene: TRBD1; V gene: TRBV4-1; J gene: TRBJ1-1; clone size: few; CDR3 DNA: TGCGCCAGCAGCCAAGAGCCCAGGGGGCACACTGAAGCTTTCTTT; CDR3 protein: CASSQEPRGHTEAFF
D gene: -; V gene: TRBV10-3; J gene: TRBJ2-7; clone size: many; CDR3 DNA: TGTGCCATCAGCGAGAGGGGGGTAAGCGAGCAGTACTTC; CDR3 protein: CAISERGVSEQYF
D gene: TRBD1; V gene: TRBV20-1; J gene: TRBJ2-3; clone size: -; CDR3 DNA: TGCAGTGCGGACCCGGGACAGACCACAGATACGCAGTATTTT; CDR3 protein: CSADPGQTTDTQYF